This TCR beta chain emerged from a study of T cells after yellow fever vaccination. A process of 5'RACE template switching, which added a universal primer site and UMIs, was used to make TCR cDNA. TCRdb called the 5' RACE reads again in MiXCR, with one record for every CDR3 protein. The repertoire holds under 350,000 distinct CDR3 sequences, with roughly 4.3% as singletons. The study's findings and limits: Within FACS-sorted repertoires, abundant clonotypes contaminating from the bulk population could be present. Secondary responses were weaker yet peaked faster, day 5 versus 15. Some clonotypes were seen in both the CD4 and the CD8 compartments. These made up a small share and likely arose from convergent recombination.

Turning to this clonotype: Its antigen remains unidentified.

The CDR3 has 14 residues. CDR1 is SGHNT, CDR2 YYREEE, per germline (reference sequence). The J segment lost 6 bases and the V segment lost 4 bases, leaving 8 bases of the junction unmatched. The sample here was PBMCs, taken 5 days after the yellow fever booster vaccination. This rearrangement joins TRBV5-4 to TRBJ2-7, with 9 bases that match TRBD1. The sequence was collected from a man aged 18 to 30 who received the YFV17D yellow fever vaccine. CDR3 nucleotide sequence: TGTGCCAGCAGCGAAGACAGGGGGGGTCGCGAGCAGTACTTC. Protein: CASSEDRGGREQYF.